The entry below gives a single TCR beta chain sequence along with its context. The method was immunoSEQ multiplex PCR; TCRdb's version includes in-frame clones alone and lacks a portion of them. Here the sample spans about 120,000 clones, roughly 84% being singletons. V was clipped by 3 bases and J by 10 bases, with 10 bases between them. CDR1 and CDR2 from the germline V gene are SNHLY and FYNNEI. The CDR3 is 12 amino acids. These data come from a study of blood T cell repertoires in COVID-19. Study background: Sample material is recorded as cDNA or gDNA derived from T cells, B-cell-depleted T cells, or PBMCs.

Material for sequencing was peripheral blood. This sequence originates from a woman in her seventies with acute or convalescent COVID-19. The chain carries TRBV2 and TRBJ2-1; D remains ambiguous. The CDR3 loop reads CASSDDIWEQFF. DNA of the CDR3: TGTGCCAGCAGTGATGACATTTGGGAGCAGTTCTTC. Drawing the rest from reference TRBV2 and TRBJ2-1, the complete variable domain is EPEVTQTPSHQVTQMGQEVILRCVPISNHLYFYWYRQILGQKVEFLVSFYNNEISEKSEIFDDQFSVERPDGSNFTLKIRSTKLEDSAMYFCASSDDIWEQFFGPGTRLTVL.